Sequencing of this TCR beta chain was carried out in a study of early T cells in non-severe SARS-CoV-2 infection. The trim removed 0 bases at V and 3 bases at J, leaving 9 bases unmatched. The CDR3 covers 19 residues. Germline loops: CDR1 SGHRS, CDR2 YFSETQ. As part of library construction, unique molecular identifiers were attached to individual cDNA molecules. TCRdb recomputed calls from the 5' RACE reads with MiXCR, one row per CDR3 protein. The sample yields tens of thousands of distinct CDR3 sequences, about 13% seen once. This clonotype was recorded at least ten times. The sequencing input was whole blood. This sequence joins TRBV5-1 and TRBJ2-6, with 10 positions matching TRBD2. This clonotype was sampled from an adult who was a healthcare worker with PCR-confirmed SARS-CoV-2 infection or an uninfected control (not recorded which). The CDR3 loop reads CASSLESSGSTYGANVLTF. The CDR3 DNA is TGCGCCAGCAGCTTGGAGTCTAGCGGGAGCACTTATGGGGCCAACGTCCTGACTTTC.